The entry below gives a single T cell receptor beta chain sequence along with its context. The data were taken from a study of blood T cell repertoires in COVID-19. CDR3 length equals 15 residues. CDR1 is MGHRA, CDR2 YSYEKL, per germline. V dropped 4 bases and J dropped 4; count of bases not matched to a gene: 8. Data came from immunoSEQ multiplex PCR; TCRdb stores just in-frame clones and leaves some out. This sample yields roughly 230,000 clones, of which 80% to 90% are seen a single time; about 4.6% belongs to the top ten. Sequencing was carried out using peripheral blood. The genes are TRBV4-1 and TRBJ2-5, with 8 positions matching TRBD2. This receptor was taken from a woman between 40 and 50 years old who had recovered from COVID-19. This CDR3 is CASSPSVAGGETQYF. Here the CDR3 DNA reads TGCGCCAGCAGCCCGAGCGTGGCGGGGGGAGAGACCCAGTACTTC.